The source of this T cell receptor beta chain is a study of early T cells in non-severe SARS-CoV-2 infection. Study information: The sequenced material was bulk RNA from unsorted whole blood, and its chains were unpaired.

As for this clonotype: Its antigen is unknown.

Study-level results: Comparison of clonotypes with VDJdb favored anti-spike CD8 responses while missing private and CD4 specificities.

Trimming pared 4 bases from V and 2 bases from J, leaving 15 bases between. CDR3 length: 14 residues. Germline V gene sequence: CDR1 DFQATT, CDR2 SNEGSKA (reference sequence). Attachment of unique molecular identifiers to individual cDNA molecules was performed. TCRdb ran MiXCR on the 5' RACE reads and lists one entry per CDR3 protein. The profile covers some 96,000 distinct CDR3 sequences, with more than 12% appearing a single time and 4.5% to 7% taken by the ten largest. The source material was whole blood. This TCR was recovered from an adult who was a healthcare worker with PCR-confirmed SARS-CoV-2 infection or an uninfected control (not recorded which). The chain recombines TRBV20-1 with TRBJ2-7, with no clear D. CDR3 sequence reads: CSATAGSRAYEQYF. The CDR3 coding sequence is TGCAGTGCTACCGCCGGAAGTAGGGCCTACGAGCAGTACTTC.